The 26 T cell receptor beta chains below come from one sample, sequenced in a study of blood T cell repertoires in COVID-19. Data came from immunoSEQ multiplex PCR; TCRdb stores just in-frame clones and leaves some out. The sample carries 100,000 to 150,000 clones, about 80% recorded once. Sequenced: peripheral blood. These TCRs come from a man in his sixties with acute or convalescent COVID-19.

Points on this clone: It may be a read error: a sequence one base away is much more abundant. The chain combines TRBV28 with TRBJ2-1; no definite D call. CDR3 length: 13 residues. The V gene's germline CDR1 is MDHEN and CDR2 SYDVKM. The V end was cut by 2 bases, the J end by 4 bases, with 6 bases between. CDR3 amino acids: CASSLGRYNEQFF. The DNA of the CDR3 is TGTGCCAGCAGTTTAGGGCGTTACAATGAGCAGTTCTTC.

This clone was counted at least ten times. The V gene is TRBV11-2, the J gene TRBJ2-3, with 7 bases matching TRBD1. The V and J ends lost 5 bases and 6 bases, in that order; junction bases with no gene match: 8. This CDR3 has 14 residues. Germline CDR1 and CDR2: SGHAT and FQNNGV. CDR3 protein: CASSLGQHRDTQYF. The CDR3 DNA reads as TGTGCCAGCAGCCTGGGACAGCACAGGGATACGCAGTATTTT.

The V call is TRBV28, the J call TRBJ1-6; D might be TRBD1 (5 bases). The V end was cut by 2 bases, the J end by 4 bases, with 6 bases between. This CDR3 is built from 14 residues. The germline gives CDR1 MDHEN, CDR2 SYDVKM. CDR3 sequence (DNA): TGTGCCAGCAGTTTACGGACATATAATTCACCCCTCCACTTT. Encoded protein: CASSLRTYNSPLHF.

This chain joins TRBV6-5 and TRBJ1-5; D is possibly TRBD1 (6 bases). Germline V gene data show CDR1 as MNHEY and CDR2 as SVGAGI. This CDR3 spans 15 amino acids. V lost 2 bases and J lost 5, with 13 bases in between. The CDR3 region is CASSYDRLSDQPQHF. The CDR3 coding sequence is TGTGCCAGCAGTTACGACAGGCTTTCGGATCAGCCCCAGCATTTT.

The V call is TRBV7-8, the J call TRBJ1-5; no reliable D call. CDR1 SGHVS and CDR2 FQNEAQ come from the germline V gene. CDR3 length equals 13 residues. The germline V and J ends were trimmed by 5 bases and 5 bases, with 10 bases remaining between them. In DNA, the CDR3 is TGTGCCAGCAGCCCACAGAGGGATCAGCCCCAGCATTTT. Protein: CASSPQRDQPQHF.

The chain has TRBV15 and TRBJ2-7, with D possibly being TRBD1 (6 bases). CDR3 length: 14 residues. Trimming took off 1 base at V and 4 bases at J, with 11 bases between the two ends. Germline CDR1 is LNHNV and CDR2 is YYDKDF (reference sequence). The CDR3 here is CATSRVGQTYEQYF. The DNA for the CDR3 is TGTGCCACCAGCAGAGTAGGACAGACTTACGAGCAGTACTTC.

The rearrangement links TRBV28 to TRBJ1-2; 9 bases align to TRBD1. This CDR3 region has 13 residues. The germline CDR1 and CDR2 sequences are MDHEN and SYDVKM. V lost 4 bases to trimming and J lost 6 bases; unmatched junction nucleotides: 3. The CDR3 sequence: CASSSGTGHGYTF. The DNA for the CDR3 is TGTGCCAGCAGTTCTGGGACAGGGCATGGCTACACCTTC.

This clone was detected once. The chain links TRBV28 to TRBJ2-3, with TRBD2 matching 7 bases. The CDR3 runs to 17 residues. Per the germline V gene, CDR1 is MDHEN and CDR2 is SYDVKM. V lost 4 bases and J lost 0; bases outside the gene matches: 10. For the CDR3, the DNA is TGTGCCAGCAGTTCGCCTGAGCCGGGAGGAAGCACAGATACGCAGTATTTT. As protein: CASSSPEPGGSTDTQYF.

The chain links TRBV13 to TRBJ1-6, with TRBD1 matching over 8 bases. CDR1 is PRHDT, CDR2 FYEKMQ, per germline (reference sequence). V was clipped by 0 bases and J by 9 bases; unmatched bases: 4. CDR3 length: 15 amino acids. The CDR3 nucleotides are TGTGCCAGCAGCTTAGGAGGCAGGGGGCTTTCACCCCTCCACTTT. Protein: CASSLGGRGLSPLHF.

The CDR3 DNA follows: TGCGCCAGCAGCCCGGAGGGACTAGCGGGGCCCTCCTACAATGAGCAGTTCTTC. It yields the protein CASSPEGLAGPSYNEQFF. The chain uses TRBV5-1 and TRBJ2-1, with TRBD2 identical over 13 bases. The germline gives CDR1 SGHRS, CDR2 YFSETQ. The length of the CDR3 is 18 residues. V shed 4 bases, J shed 0 bases, and the junction held 7 bases outside the gene matches.

This chain connects TRBV3-1 (or the pseudogene TRBV3-2) to TRBJ1-2, with D possibly TRBD1 on 6 matching bases. This CDR3 is built from 15 residues. Trimming pared 1 base from V and 5 bases from J, leaving 14 bases between. Germline CDR1 and CDR2: LGHDT and YNNKEL (reference sequence). The CDR3 region has the DNA TGTGCCAGCAGCCAAGTGGGGGGGGCGCGTTATGGCTACACCTTC. Its protein product is CASSQVGGARYGYTF.

The chain employs TRBV20-1 and TRBJ2-1; TRBD2 is a possible D gene (5 bases). The CDR3 sequence is 11 residues long. Per the germline V gene, CDR1 is DFQATT and CDR2 is SNEGSKA (reference sequence). The V end was cut by 6 bases, the J end by 6 bases, with 9 bases between. CDR3: CSAGVPNEQFF. In DNA, the CDR3 is TGCAGTGCGGGAGTCCCCAATGAGCAGTTCTTC.

This rearrangement joins TRBV24-1 to TRBJ1-5, with TRBD1 identical over 8 bases. Per the germline V gene, CDR1 is KGHDR and CDR2 is SFDVKD. CDR3 length: 14 amino acids. Losses at the gene ends were 6 bases for V and 6 bases for J; bases not matched to a gene: 6. The CDR3 here is CATSHRGNFQPQHF. Written as DNA, the CDR3 is TGTGCCACCAGTCACAGGGGGAACTTTCAGCCCCAGCATTTT.

This chain uses TRBV19 with TRBJ2-1; 10 bases match TRBD2. CDR3 length: 15 amino acids. Germline-derived CDR1 and CDR2 are LNHDA and SQIVND (reference sequence). Trimming cost V 5 bases and J 6 bases; bases outside gene matches: 7. CDR3 sequence: CASSGGVAGGNEQFF. CDR3 in DNA: TGTGCCAGTAGTGGCGGGGTAGCGGGAGGCAATGAGCAGTTCTTC.

The rearrangement joins TRBV19 to TRBJ1-1; no definite D call. The CDR3 loop spans 12 amino acids. Germline V lookup: CDR1 LNHDA, CDR2 SQIVND (reference sequence). Trimming removed 6 bases from V and 1 base from J, with 6 bases in between. CDR3 sequence: CASRYGNTEAFF. CDR3 DNA sequence: TGTGCCAGTAGATACGGGAACACTGAAGCTTTCTTT.

In this sample, this clone turned up once. The chain carries TRBV10-1 and TRBJ2-7; D gene ambiguous. This CDR3 has 13 residues. Germline values: CDR1 WNHNN, CDR2 SYGVQD (reference sequence). Trimming took 8 bases from V and 0 from J, leaving 11 bases between them. DNA for the CDR3: TGCGCCAGCCCTCCCAGAAGCTCCTACGAGCAGTACTTC. It yields the protein CASPPRSSYEQYF.

The gene calls are TRBV6-6 and TRBJ2-1; the match to TRBD2 covers 9 bases. This CDR3 is 16 amino acids long. Germline V gene sequence: CDR1 MNHNY, CDR2 SVGAGI (reference sequence). The V segment lost 2 bases and the J segment 7 bases; nucleotides outside the gene matches: 9. The CDR3 here is CASSYRGSGRANEQFF. In DNA, the CDR3 is TGTGCCAGCAGTTACCGTGGTAGCGGGAGAGCGAATGAGCAGTTCTTC.

The V gene is TRBV6-5, the J gene TRBJ2-7; TRBD1 agrees at 8 bases. The CDR3 is made up of 16 amino acids. V lost 4 bases to trimming and J lost 6 bases; unmatched junction nucleotides: 14. Germline values: CDR1 MNHEY, CDR2 SVGAGI. In DNA form, the CDR3 reads TGTGCCAGCAGTTGGACCGGCCGACTCAGGGGGCGCGAGCAGTACTTC. Amino acids: CASSWTGRLRGREQYF.

In its sample, this clone was seen once. This chain links TRBV7-2 with TRBJ1-2; TRBD1 might be the D (6 bases). The length of the CDR3 is 16 residues. Trimming removed 6 bases from V and 2 bases from J, with 19 bases in between. The germline gives CDR1 SGHTA, CDR2 FQGNSA. The CDR3, as DNA: TGTGCCAGCAGTTACTCTACCGGGACAACCAACTATGGCTACACCTTC. Encoded protein: CASSYSTGTTNYGYTF.

This chain joins TRBV16 and TRBJ2-2; perhaps TRBD1 as D (6 bases). V shed 4 bases and J shed 3 bases, with 15 bases lying between them. The length of the CDR3 is 16 residues. From germline, CDR1 is KGHSY and CDR2 FQNENV. CDR3 sequence reads: CASSPYRARDTGELFF. CDR3 in DNA: TGTGCCAGCAGCCCTTACAGGGCTAGGGACACCGGGGAGCTGTTTTTT.

This chain uses TRBV14 with TRBJ2-7, with 7 bases identical to TRBD2. V lost 1 base, J lost 3 bases, and 12 bases stayed unmatched. Germline values: CDR1 SGHDN, CDR2 FVKESK. The CDR3 sequence is 17 residues long. The CDR3: CASSQGWGGETLYEQYF. In DNA form, the CDR3 reads TGTGCCAGCAGCCAAGGTTGGGGGGGGGAAACTCTCTACGAGCAGTACTTC.

The V call is TRBV6-5, the J call TRBJ1-5, with a weak D call TRBD1 (5 bases). V was pared by 7 bases and J by 0 bases, with 13 bases between. CDR3 length: 15 amino acids. Germline-derived CDR1 and CDR2 are MNHEY and SVGAGI. CDR3 nucleotide sequence: TGTGCCAGCACCTTACAGGCGACTAGCAATCAGCCCCAGCATTTT. Residues: CASTLQATSNQPQHF.

The chain joins TRBV9 to TRBJ1-1; no definite D call. The CDR3 is made up of 13 amino acids. V lost 0 bases to trimming and J lost 3 bases, with 6 bases between them. Germline assignment: CDR1 SGDLS and CDR2 YYNGEE. The CDR3 loop is CASSVVSDTEAFF. The CDR3 bases are TGTGCCAGCAGCGTAGTATCGGACACTGAAGCTTTCTTT.

The table lists this clone with a few counts. This chain links TRBV28 with TRBJ1-5; D may be TRBD1 (5 bases). This CDR3 region has 15 residues. The V end lost 5 bases, the J end lost 0 bases, and 11 bases lay between the germline ends. The germline gives CDR1 MDHEN, CDR2 SYDVKM. The CDR3 loop is CASSLGGISNQPQHF. The CDR3 bases are TGTGCCAGCAGTCTGGGGGGGATTAGCAATCAGCCCCAGCATTTT.

The gene calls are TRBV7-9 and TRBJ1-1, with D perhaps TRBD1 (5 bases). Trimming took off 4 bases at V and 11 bases at J, with 11 bases between the two ends. Germline CDR1 reads SEHNR; CDR2 reads FQNEAQ (reference sequence). The CDR3 consists of 11 residues. The CDR3 reads CASSSQVVAFF. CDR3 DNA sequence: TGTGCCAGCAGCTCACAGGTCGTGGCTTTCTTT.

The chain combines TRBV7-2 with TRBJ1-2, with 7 bases aligning to TRBD1. The CDR3 is made up of 15 amino acids. The V segment lost 5 bases and the J segment 2 bases; nucleotides outside the gene matches: 8. Germline assignment: CDR1 SGHTA and CDR2 FQGNSA. The CDR3 region has the DNA TGTGCCAGCAGCCCTGACGTCAGGGGGAACTATGGCTACACCTTC. It translates to CASSPDVRGNYGYTF. Full variable domain (missing parts from reference TRBV7-2 and TRBJ1-2): GAGVSQSPSNKVTEKGKDVELRCDPISGHTALYWYRQSLGQGLEFLIYFQGNSAPDKSGLPSDRFSAERTGGSVSTLTIQRTQQEDSAVYLCASSPDVRGNYGYTFGSGTRLTVV.